This T cell receptor (beta chain) came from a study of T cells in Graves' hyperthyroidism and ophthalmopathy. The table lists this clonotype with many counts. Its antigen is undetermined. Study observations and caveats: The model identified upcoming ophthalmopathy a median about 7.1 months ahead of onset.

Template material for amplifying TCR beta CDR3 regions consisted of RNA transcripts. RT-PCR in the first round (using the HTBI primer set) targeted the TCR CDR3. TCRdb independently ran MiXCR on the multiplex PCR reads; one entry per CDR3 protein. The sample consists of fewer than 850,000 distinct CDR3 sequences, roughly 17% of them appearing once. The trim removed 3 bases at V and 1 base at J, leaving 6 bases unmatched. This CDR3 is built from 15 residues. In germline, CDR1 is SGDLS, CDR2 YYNGEE. The material sequenced was blood. This TCR was sampled from a man aged 50 to 60 with Graves' hyperthyroidism. The genes are TRBV9 and TRBJ2-5; 7 bases align to TRBD2. CDR3 amino acids: CASSARDYTQETQYF. The CDR3 region has the DNA TGTGCCAGCAGCGCCCGGGACTACACCCAAGAGACCCAGTACTTC.